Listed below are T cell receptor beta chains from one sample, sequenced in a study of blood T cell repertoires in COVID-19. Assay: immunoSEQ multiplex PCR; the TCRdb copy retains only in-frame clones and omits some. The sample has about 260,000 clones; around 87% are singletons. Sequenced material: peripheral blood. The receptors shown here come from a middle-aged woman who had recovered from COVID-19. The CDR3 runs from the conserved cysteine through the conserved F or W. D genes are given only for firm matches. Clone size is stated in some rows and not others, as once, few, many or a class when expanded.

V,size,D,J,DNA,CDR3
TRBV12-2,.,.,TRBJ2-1,TGTGCAAGTGGGGCATGTGAGCAGTTCTTC,CASGACEQFF
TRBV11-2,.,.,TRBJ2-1,TGTGCCAGCAGCTTAGAGAGGACATCCCCTGAGCAGTTCTTC,CASSLERTSPEQFF
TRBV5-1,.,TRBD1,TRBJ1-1,TGCGCCAGCCTACAAACTACAGGGGGCTCTGAAGCTTTCTTT,CASLQTTGGSEAFF
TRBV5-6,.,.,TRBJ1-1,TGTGCCAGCACCCGTTTCACTGAAGCTTTCTTT,CASTRFTEAFF
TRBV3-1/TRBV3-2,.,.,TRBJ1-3,TGTGCCAGCAGCCAAGGCAGGGTGGGGGGAAACACCATATATTTT,CASSQGRVGGNTIYF
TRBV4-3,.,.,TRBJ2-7,TGCGCCAGCAGCCAAGCCACAGGGTTGGACGAGCAGTACTTC,CASSQATGLDEQYF
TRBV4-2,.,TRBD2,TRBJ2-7,TGTGCCAGCAGCCAAGATAGGGTCGGGCGGGGGAGGAACGAGCAGTACTTC,CASSQDRVGRGRNEQYF
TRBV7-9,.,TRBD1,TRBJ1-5,TGTGCCAGCAGCTCAGGGACAGGGGAAGTTGGCCAGCCCCAGCATTTT,CASSSGTGEVGQPQHF
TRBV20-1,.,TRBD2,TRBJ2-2,TGCAGTGCTAGTACGGGGAGGGGCAACGGGGAGCTGTTTTTT,CSASTGRGNGELFF
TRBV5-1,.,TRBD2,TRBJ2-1,TGCGCCAGCAGCTTGGTTGGGACTAGCGGGTACAATGAGCAGTTCTTC,CASSLVGTSGYNEQFF
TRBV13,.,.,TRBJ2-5,TGTGCCAGCAGCCCCAGGGGGGCAGGGCGCGAGACCCAGTACTTC,CASSPRGAGRETQYF
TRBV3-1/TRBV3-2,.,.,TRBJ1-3,TGTGCCAGCAGCCCCGGGACATCCTTGAGGGGAAACACCATATATTTT,CASSPGTSLRGNTIYF
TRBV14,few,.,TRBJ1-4,TGTGCCAGCAGCCAGCGAGAAAAACTGTTTTTT,CASSQREKLFF
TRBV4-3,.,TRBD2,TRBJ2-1,TGCGCCAGCAGCCGCCATACAGCCGGGACTAGCGGTTACAATGAGCAGTTCTTC,CASSRHTAGTSGYNEQFF
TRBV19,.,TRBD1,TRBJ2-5,TGTGCCAGTAGCATTACAGGGGCGCGGGAGACCCAGTACTTC,CASSITGARETQYF
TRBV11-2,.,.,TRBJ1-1,TGTGCCAGCAGCTTAAGAGGGGGTATTACTGAAGCTTTCTTT,CASSLRGGITEAFF
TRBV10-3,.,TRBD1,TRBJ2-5,TGTGCCACCGGACAGGTCGAAGAGACCCAGTACTTC,CATGQVEETQYF
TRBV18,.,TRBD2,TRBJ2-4,TGTGCCAGCTCACCGACCAGGGAGGGGGCCAAAAACATTCAGTACTTC,CASSPTREGAKNIQYF
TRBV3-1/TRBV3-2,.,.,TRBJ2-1,TGTGCCAGCAGCCAAGTTCTAAATGAGCAGTTCTTC,CASSQVLNEQFF
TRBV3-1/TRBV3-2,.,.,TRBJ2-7,TGTGCCAGCAGCCAACCCGGGCAGGGCGGCGAGCAGTACTTC,CASSQPGQGGEQYF
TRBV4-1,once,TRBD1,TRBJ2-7,TGCGCCAGCAGCCAAGGTCAGGGGGCGCTTGGCGAGCAGTACTTC,CASSQGQGALGEQYF
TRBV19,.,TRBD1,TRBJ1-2,TGTGCCAGTACCTCCCGGACAGGGGAACTTCATGGCTACACCTTC,CASTSRTGELHGYTF
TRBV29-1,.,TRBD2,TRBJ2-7,TGCAGCGCTGGGGAGGGGTCCTACGAGCAGTACTTC,CSAGEGSYEQYF
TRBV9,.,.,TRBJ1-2,TGTGCCAGCAGCGGCAGGGGAAGCTATGGCTACACCTTC,CASSGRGSYGYTF
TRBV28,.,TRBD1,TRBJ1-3,TGTGCCAGCAGTTGGCAGGGGGCTCCTGGAAACACCATATATTTT,CASSWQGAPGNTIYF
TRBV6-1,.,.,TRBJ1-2,TGTGCCAGCAGTGACAGGGCTAACTATGGCTACACCTTC,CASSDRANYGYTF
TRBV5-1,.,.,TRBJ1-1,TGCGCCAGCAGCTTGGGGGGACACCAAAACCTTGAAGCTTTCTTT,CASSLGGHQNLEAFF
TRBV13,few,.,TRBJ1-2,TGTGCCAGCAGCCCCGGGGGGGGCACCTATGGCTACACCTTC,CASSPGGGTYGYTF
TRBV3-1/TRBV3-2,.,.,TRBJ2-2,TGTGCCAGCAGCTATATAGACACCGGGGAGCTGTTTTTT,CASSYIDTGELFF
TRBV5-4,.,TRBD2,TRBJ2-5,TGTGCCAGCAGCTTAGACCTTAGCGGGGGACAAGAGACCCAGTACTTC,CASSLDLSGGQETQYF
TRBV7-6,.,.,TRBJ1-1,TGTGCCAGCAGCTTAACAGGTGCTGAAGCTTTCTTT,CASSLTGAEAFF
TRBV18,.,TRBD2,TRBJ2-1,TGTGCCAGCCAATCTAGCGGGGGGCCGGTTGAGCAGTTCTTC,CASQSSGGPVEQFF
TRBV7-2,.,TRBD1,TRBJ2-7,TGTGCCAGCAGCCGGAACGGACAGGGAGGCGAGCAGTACTTC,CASSRNGQGGEQYF
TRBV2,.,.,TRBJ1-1,TGTGCCAGCAGTGAAGGAATTGCGACTGAAGCTTTCTTT,CASSEGIATEAFF
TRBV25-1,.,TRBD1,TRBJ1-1,TGTGCCAGCAGAAAACAGGGGAGGACTGAAGCTTTCTTT,CASRKQGRTEAFF
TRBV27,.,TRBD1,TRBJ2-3,TGTGCCAGTATCGACAGGGGGCGGGGTACGCAGTATTTT,CASIDRGRGTQYF
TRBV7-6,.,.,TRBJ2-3,TGTGCCAGCAGCTTAGGGCTCCGCACAGATACGCAGTATTTT,CASSLGLRTDTQYF
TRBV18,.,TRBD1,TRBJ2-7,TGTGCCAGCTCCCTCGACAGGGGCGAGCAGTACTTC,CASSLDRGEQYF
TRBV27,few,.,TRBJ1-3,TGTGCCAGCAGTACTCGGAGGTCTGGAAACACCATATATTTT,CASSTRRSGNTIYF
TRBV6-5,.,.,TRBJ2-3,TGTGCCAGCAGGGGGGCGCCTAGCACAGATACGCAGTATTTT,CASRGAPSTDTQYF
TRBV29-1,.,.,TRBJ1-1,TGCAGCGTTGAATCGGGGGGCACTGAAGCTTTCTTT,CSVESGGTEAFF
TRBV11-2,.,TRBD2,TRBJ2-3,TGTGCCAGCAGCTCGCGACTAGCGGGGGGCACAGATACGCAGTATTTT,CASSSRLAGGTDTQYF
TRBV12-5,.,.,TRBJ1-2,TGTGCTAGTGGTTTTGTAGCCGGGACAAGGGACTATGGCTACACCTTC,CASGFVAGTRDYGYTF
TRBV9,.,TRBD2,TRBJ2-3,TGTGCCAGCAGCCCCGAGGGCGGGGGGGGAACAGATACGCAGTATTTT,CASSPEGGGGTDTQYF
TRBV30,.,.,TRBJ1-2,TGTGCCTGGAAGGAGGCATTCGGCGGCTATGGCTACACCTTC,CAWKEAFGGYGYTF
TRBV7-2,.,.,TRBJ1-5,TGTGCCAGCAGCTTAGGAGGGCTGGGAGGGAGCAATCAGCCCCAGCATTTT,CASSLGGLGGSNQPQHF
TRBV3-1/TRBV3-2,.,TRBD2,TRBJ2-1,TGTGCCAGCAGCCGGGCTAGCGGGGGGGCATCCGATGAGCAGTTCTTC,CASSRASGGASDEQFF
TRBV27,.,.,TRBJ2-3,TGTGCCAGCAGTGTGAAGGGGGGGGTGGATACGCAGTATTTT,CASSVKGGVDTQYF
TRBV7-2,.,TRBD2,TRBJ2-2,TGTGCCAGCAGCTTATCTCTAGCGGGGGGCTACACCGGGGAGCTGTTTTTT,CASSLSLAGGYTGELFF
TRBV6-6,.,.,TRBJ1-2,TGTGCCAGCAGTTACGAGGAAGCTAACTATGGCTACACCTTC,CASSYEEANYGYTF
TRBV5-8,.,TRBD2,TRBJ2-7,TGTGCCAGCAGCCCGGCGACTAGCGGGGCCTCCTACGAGCAGTACTTC,CASSPATSGASYEQYF
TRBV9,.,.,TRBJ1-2,TGTGCCAGCAGCGTCTACCATACCGCTAACTATGGCTACACCTTC,CASSVYHTANYGYTF
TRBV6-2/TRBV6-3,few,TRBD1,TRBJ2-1,TGTGCCAGCAGTCAGACAGGGCTCAATGAGCAGTTCTTC,CASSQTGLNEQFF
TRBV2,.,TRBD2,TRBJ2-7,TGTGCCAGCAGTGGATCAAGCGGGGGCCTGGAGCAGTACTTC,CASSGSSGGLEQYF
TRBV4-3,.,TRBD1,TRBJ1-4,TGCGCCAGCAGCCAAGCGGACAGGGGGCAGGAAAAACTGTTTTTT,CASSQADRGQEKLFF
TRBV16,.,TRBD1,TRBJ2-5,TGTGCCAGCAGCGGACAGGGTACGGCCCAAGAGACCCAGTACTTC,CASSGQGTAQETQYF